The 24 T cell receptor beta chains in this list originate from one sample, sequenced in a study of shared clonotypes between healthy human individuals. Measured with immunoSEQ multiplex PCR; TCRdb has only the in-frame clones, and not every one. Of nearly 500,000 clones in the sample, approximately 80% were seen once. The specimen was PBMCs. The receptors shown here come from a woman aged 40 to 55 in good health. Some clones in this sample may be carry-over from other donors' samples.

V gene TRBV10-3 combines with J gene TRBJ2-1; 10 bases are shared with TRBD2. This CDR3 is built from 13 residues. The germline V gene encodes CDR1 ENHRY and CDR2 SYGVKD. After removal of 10 bases from V and 2 bases from J, the junction contained 2 bases not matched to a gene. The CDR3, as DNA: TGTGCCACGGGGACTAGCGCCTACAATGAGCAGTTCTTC. This encodes CATGTSAYNEQFF.

This clone has a handful of counts. The V gene is TRBV7-6, the J gene TRBJ1-6, with TRBD1 as a possible D gene (6 bases). The V gene lost 5 bases and the J gene lost 10 bases, with 15 bases spanning the gap. The CDR3 sequence is 14 residues long. Germline values: CDR1 SGHVS, CDR2 FNYEAQ. In nucleotides, the CDR3 is TGTGCCAGCAGCGAAGAGGGGGTAGGGTCACCCCTCCACTTT. As protein: CASSEEGVGSPLHF. Full variable domain (rest looked up from reference TRBV7-6 and TRBJ1-6): GAGVSQSPRYKVTKRGQDVALRCDPISGHVSLYWYRQALGQGPEFLTYFNYEAQQDKSGLPNDRFSAERPEGSISTLTIQRTEQRDSAMYRCASSEEGVGSPLHFGNGTRLTVT.

The genes are TRBV19 and TRBJ2-1; 9 bases match TRBD1. Trimming cost V 6 bases and J 5 bases; bases outside gene matches: 2. The CDR3 has 13 amino acids. Germline V gene sequence: CDR1 LNHDA, CDR2 SQIVND (reference sequence). The CDR3 sequence: CASRDRGNNEQFF. DNA of the CDR3: TGTGCCAGTAGGGACAGGGGTAACAATGAGCAGTTCTTC.

This chain links TRBV29-1 with TRBJ2-7; 7 bases are a match to TRBD1. CDR3 length: 13 amino acids. V dropped 7 bases and J dropped 6; count of bases not matched to a gene: 12. Germline CDR1 reads SQVTM; CDR2 reads ANQGSEA. CDR3 coding DNA: TGCAGCGCTGGGACAGATGCCGGGGTCGAGCAGTACTTC. Protein product: CSAGTDAGVEQYF.

V gene TRBV18 combines with J gene TRBJ1-3, with a tentative D call TRBD1 (6 bases). Trimming cost V 5 bases and J 3 bases, with 14 bases left between them. This CDR3 region has 15 residues. Germline CDR1 is KGHSH and CDR2 is LQKENI. CDR3: CASSAQGYGGNTIYF. The CDR3 nucleotides read TGTGCCAGCTCAGCACAGGGCTACGGTGGAAACACCATATATTTT.

The chain employs TRBV19 and TRBJ2-4; 14 nucleotides agree with TRBD2. The CDR3 contains 18 residues. After removal of 7 bases from V and 0 bases from J, the junction contained 8 bases not matched to a gene. Germline CDR1 LNHDA, CDR2 SQIVND (reference sequence). The chain's CDR3 is CASTRLAGGQIAKNIQYF. For the CDR3, the DNA is TGTGCCAGTACAAGACTAGCGGGAGGGCAGATAGCCAAAAACATTCAGTACTTC.

The chain uses TRBV7-2 and TRBJ2-7; 7 nucleotides align to TRBD2. Germline loops: CDR1 SGHTA, CDR2 FQGNSA. CDR3 length: 13 residues. V shed 8 bases and J 2 bases; nucleotides not matched to a gene: 6. The CDR3 nucleotides are TGTGCCAGCGCAGGCGGGAGAACCTACGAGCAGTACTTC. Encoded protein: CASAGGRTYEQYF.

The chain couples TRBV7-9 to TRBJ2-1; D possibly uses TRBD1 or TRBD2 (5 bases each). Trimming pared 1 base from V and 14 bases from J, leaving 15 bases between. This CDR3 contains 13 residues. The germline CDR1 and CDR2 sequences are SEHNR and FQNEAQ (reference sequence). The CDR3 reads CASSLVRGEGEFF. In DNA, the CDR3 is TGTGCCAGCAGCTTAGTGAGGGGCGAAGGGGAGTTCTTC.

The chain uses TRBV28 and TRBJ2-7, with TRBD2 matching over 10 bases. The germline V gene encodes CDR1 MDHEN and CDR2 SYDVKM. The CDR3 runs 15 residues. V shed 6 bases, J shed 3 bases, and the junction held 8 bases outside the gene matches. The CDR3: CASSPPLAGVYEQYF. Here the CDR3 DNA reads TGTGCCAGCAGCCCCCCTCTAGCGGGAGTCTACGAGCAGTACTTC.

Only one count was recorded for this clone. The chain joins TRBV4-1 to TRBJ1-1; 7 nucleotides agree with TRBD1. Unmatched junction bases numbered 13, after V lost 0 bases and J lost 3 bases. The CDR3 is 18 amino acids. Germline assignment: CDR1 MGHRA and CDR2 YSYEKL. CDR3 in amino acids: CASSQERQGSVLDTEAFF. In DNA form, the CDR3 reads TGCGCCAGCAGCCAAGAACGACAGGGAAGTGTTTTAGACACTGAAGCTTTCTTT.

CDR3 loop: CASSPGTSGIGDTQYF. CDR3 bases: TGTGCCAGCAGCCCCGGGACTAGCGGGATTGGAGATACGCAGTATTTT. The gene calls are TRBV11-1 and TRBJ2-3; 13 bases fit TRBD2. This CDR3 comprises 16 residues. Germline V gives CDR1 SGHAT, CDR2 FQDESV (reference sequence). After removal of 5 bases from V and 5 bases from J, the junction contained 7 bases not matched to a gene.

The rearrangement uses TRBV2 and TRBJ2-3; no clear D gene. The length of the CDR3 is 13 residues. The V gene lost 10 bases and the J gene lost 2 bases, with 13 bases spanning the gap. Per germline, CDR1 SNHLY and CDR2 FYNNEI. CDR3: CATYPLDTDTQYF. The CDR3 DNA follows: TGTGCCACCTACCCGCTTGACACAGATACGCAGTATTTT.

This rearrangement joins TRBV19 to TRBJ2-1; TRBD2 agrees at 9 bases. CDR1 is LNHDA and CDR2 is SQIVND in the germline V gene (reference sequence). This CDR3 has 15 amino acids. The J segment lost 2 bases and the V segment lost 5 bases, leaving 4 bases of the junction unmatched. The CDR3 nucleotides read TGTGCCAGTAGTGGGATAGCGGGAGCCTACAATGAGCAGTTCTTC. This gives the protein CASSGIAGAYNEQFF.

The chain couples TRBV19 to TRBJ2-3; D unresolved. CDR1 and CDR2 (germline): LNHDA, SQIVND (reference sequence). V was clipped by 3 bases and J by 2 bases, with 6 bases between them. CDR3 length: 13 residues. The CDR3 nucleotides read TGTGCCAGTAGTATTGACACCACAGATACGCAGTATTTT. Translation: CASSIDTTDTQYF. The full variable domain, its missing parts supplied by reference TRBV19 and TRBJ2-3, is DGGITQSPKYLFRKEGQNVTLSCEQNLNHDAMYWYRQDPGQGLRLIYYSQIVNDFQKGDIAEGYSVSREKKESFPLTVTSAQKNPTAFYLCASSIDTTDTQYFGPGTRLTVL.

The chain recombines TRBV6-6 with TRBJ1-1; the D gene is possibly TRBD1 (5 bases). From germline, CDR1 is MNHNY and CDR2 SVGAGI (reference sequence). The CDR3 covers 14 residues. V lost 7 bases and J lost 1, with 13 bases in between. The CDR3, as DNA: TGTGCCAGCAATTTACAGGTACAGAACACTGAAGCTTTCTTT. It translates to CASNLQVQNTEAFF.

This clone showed up just a few times. The chain joins TRBV10-3 to TRBJ1-4; a possible D gene is TRBD1 (5 bases). Germline V gene lookup returns CDR1 ENHRY and CDR2 SYGVKD. The CDR3 runs to 13 residues. V lost 7 bases and J lost 5, with 11 bases in between. This CDR3 is CAITDRLNEKLFF. DNA for the CDR3: TGTGCCATCACCGACAGATTAAATGAAAAACTGTTTTTT.

This clone occurred once. The chain has TRBV7-2 and TRBJ1-5; possibly TRBD1 for D (5 bases). Trimming cost V 4 bases and J 3 bases, with 10 bases left between them. The CDR3 is 14 residues long. Germline lookup yields CDR1 SGHTA and CDR2 FQGNSA. CDR3 in amino acids: CASSSPGPNQPQHF. In DNA, the CDR3 is TGTGCCAGCAGCTCTCCGGGACCCAATCAGCCCCAGCATTTT.

The chain couples TRBV29-1 to TRBJ2-1; TRBD2 matches 8 bases. The CDR3 loop spans 14 amino acids. Trimming cost V 4 bases and J 6 bases; bases outside gene matches: 8. The germline gives CDR1 SQVTM, CDR2 ANQGSEA. CDR3 protein: CSVGFRGLANEQFF. The CDR3 DNA is TGCAGCGTTGGGTTCAGAGGACTAGCCAATGAGCAGTTCTTC.

The chain joins TRBV7-2 to TRBJ2-7; D assignment may be TRBD1 or TRBD2 (5 bases each). Germline-derived CDR1 and CDR2 are SGHTA and FQGNSA. The CDR3 has 16 residues. The V and J ends lost 1 base and 0 bases respectively, with 13 bases between them. This chain's CDR3 is CASSLVPGPSSYEQYF. The CDR3 bases are TGTGCCAGCAGCTTAGTTCCGGGACCCAGCTCCTACGAGCAGTACTTC.

This clone is a singleton in its sample. The chain recombines TRBV4-1 with TRBJ1-5; 7 nucleotides align to TRBD1. The germline V gene has CDR1 MGHRA and CDR2 YSYEKL. Losses at the gene ends were 5 bases for V and 7 bases for J; bases not matched to a gene: 5. This CDR3 region has 13 residues. CDR3 loop: CASSGTVGQPQHF. Written as DNA, the CDR3 is TGCGCCAGCAGCGGGACAGTCGGCCAGCCCCAGCATTTT.

The rearrangement uses TRBV15 and TRBJ2-5, with 8 bases fitting TRBD1. With 1 base clipped from V and 2 bases from J, the junction kept 9 bases outside the gene matches. The length of the CDR3 is 17 residues. CDR1 is LNHNV and CDR2 is YYDKDF in the germline V gene (reference sequence). CDR3 sequence (DNA): TGTGCCACCAGCAGAGGCCACACAGGGGGAGGTCAAGAGACCCAGTACTTC. It yields the protein CATSRGHTGGGQETQYF.

The chain is built from TRBV28 and TRBJ2-5; TRBD2 is a possible D gene (6 bases). The CDR3 runs to 13 residues. Germline CDR1 reads MDHEN; CDR2 reads SYDVKM. The V gene lost 7 bases and the J gene lost 2 bases, with 11 bases spanning the gap. As DNA, the CDR3 is TGTGCCAGCACCTCGGGAGAACAAGAGACCCAGTACTTC. This encodes CASTSGEQETQYF.

This clone was detected a few times. The chain employs TRBV2 and TRBJ2-3; TRBD1 aligns across 8 bases. The CDR3 is made up of 13 amino acids. Unmatched junction bases numbered 9, after V lost 10 bases and J lost 6 bases. Germline CDR1 is SNHLY and CDR2 is FYNNEI. The DNA of the CDR3 is TGTGCCACCGCTGACAGGGGCAGGGATACGCAGTATTTT. It encodes CATADRGRDTQYF.

The table lists this clone with many counts. The chain's CDR3 is CASSDSAGGATDTQYF. As DNA, the CDR3 is TGTGCCAGCAGTGACAGCGCGGGAGGTGCCACAGATACGCAGTATTTT. The chain carries TRBV6-4 and TRBJ2-3; 8 bases align to TRBD2. V shed 2 bases and J 2 bases; nucleotides not matched to a gene: 6. This CDR3 is 16 amino acids long. CDR1 is MRHNA, CDR2 SNTAGT, per germline.